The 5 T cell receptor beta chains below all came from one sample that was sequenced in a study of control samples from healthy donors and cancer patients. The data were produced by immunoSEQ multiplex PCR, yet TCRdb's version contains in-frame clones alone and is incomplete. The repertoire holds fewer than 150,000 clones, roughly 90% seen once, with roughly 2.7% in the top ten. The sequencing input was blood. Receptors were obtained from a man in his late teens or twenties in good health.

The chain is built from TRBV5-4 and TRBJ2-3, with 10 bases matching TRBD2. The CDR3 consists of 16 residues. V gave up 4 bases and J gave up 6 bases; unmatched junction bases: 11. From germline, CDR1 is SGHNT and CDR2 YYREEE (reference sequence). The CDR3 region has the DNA TGTGCCAGCAGCCAACGGGCTAGCGGGGGTTGGGATACGCAGTATTTT. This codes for CASSQRASGGWDTQYF.

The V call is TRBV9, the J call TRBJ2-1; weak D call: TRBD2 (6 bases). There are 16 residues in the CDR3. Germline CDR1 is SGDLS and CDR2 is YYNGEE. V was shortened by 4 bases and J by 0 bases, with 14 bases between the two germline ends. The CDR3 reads CASSSMPGVSYNEQFF. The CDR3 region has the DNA TGTGCCAGCAGCTCAATGCCGGGGGTCTCCTACAATGAGCAGTTCTTC.

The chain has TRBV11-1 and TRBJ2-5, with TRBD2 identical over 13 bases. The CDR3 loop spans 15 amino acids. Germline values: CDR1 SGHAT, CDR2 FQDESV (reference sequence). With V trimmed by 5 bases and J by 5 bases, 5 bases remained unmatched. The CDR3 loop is CASSAGTSGAETQYF. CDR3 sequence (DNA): TGTGCCAGCAGCGCGGGGACTAGCGGGGCGGAGACCCAGTACTTC.

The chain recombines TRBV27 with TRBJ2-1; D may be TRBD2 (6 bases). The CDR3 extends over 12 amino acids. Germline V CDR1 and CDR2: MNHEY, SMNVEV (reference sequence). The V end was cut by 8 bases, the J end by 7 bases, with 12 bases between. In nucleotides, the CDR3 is TGTGCCAGCTCGCGGGGAAGGAATGAGCAGTTCTTC. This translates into CASSRGRNEQFF.

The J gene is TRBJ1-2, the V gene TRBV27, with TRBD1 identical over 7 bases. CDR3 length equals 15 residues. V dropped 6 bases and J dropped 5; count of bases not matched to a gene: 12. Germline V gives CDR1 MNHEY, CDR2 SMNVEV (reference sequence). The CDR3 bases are TGTGCCAGCAGGGGGCGGAGGGGACAGTTTTATGGCTACACCTTC. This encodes CASRGRRGQFYGYTF.